A selection of T cell receptor beta chains follows, all from one sample in a study of cytomegalovirus exposure and HLA in healthy donors. Assay used: immunoSEQ multiplex PCR; TCRdb lists only in-frame clones, some missing. The table includes 35,000 to 45,000 clones, 50% detected once. The specimen was PBMCs. The receptors were sampled from a human donor in good health. The CDR3 runs from the conserved cysteine through the conserved F or W. A D gene is named only where the DNA matches it firmly. Clone size appears in some rows only: once, few, many, or a class for an expanded clone.

clone_size	v_call	d_call	j_call	cdr3_nt	cdr3_aa
few	TRBV29-1	.	TRBJ2-3	TGCAGCGTTGGGGGGGACTCCACAATAGGTACGGATACGCAGTATTTT	CSVGGDSTIGTDTQYF
.	TRBV4-3	TRBD2	TRBJ2-3	TGCGCCAGCAGCCAAACTACGGGGGGGACGGGTACGCAGTATTTT	CASSQTTGGTGTQYF
.	TRBV15	.	TRBJ1-1	TGTGCCACCAGCAGAGAGTCGGTTGCCTCTGAAGCTTTCTTT	CATSRESVASEAFF
.	TRBV7-2	TRBD1	TRBJ1-4	TGTGCCAGCAGCTCCGAGGGACAGGGAAGGAGCCGTTATGAAAAACTGTTTTTT	CASSSEGQGRSRYEKLFF
few	TRBV11-2	TRBD2	TRBJ2-7	TGTGCCAGCAGCGCCTTTAGCGGGGGGGCCTACGAGCAGTACTTC	CASSAFSGGAYEQYF
.	TRBV6-5	.	TRBJ1-1	TGTGCCAGCAGAGACCTACAGGGGAACACTGAAGCTTTCTTT	CASRDLQGNTEAFF
.	TRBV9	TRBD2	TRBJ2-1	TGTGCCAGCAGCTTGAGCGGGAGGGCCCTCAATGAGCAGTTCTTC	CASSLSGRALNEQFF
.	TRBV29-1	.	TRBJ1-1	TGCAGCGTTGAAGATCTGGCAGGGATTACCACTGAAGCTTTCTTT	CSVEDLAGITTEAFF
few	TRBV6-6	TRBD2	TRBJ2-7	TGTGCCAGCAGAAACGGACTAGCGGTTTCCTACGAGCAGTACTTC	CASRNGLAVSYEQYF
.	TRBV5-8	TRBD2	TRBJ2-4	TGTGCCAGCAGCCGAAGCGGGACTAGCGGATCTTTAGCCAAAAACATTCAGTACTTC	CASSRSGTSGSLAKNIQYF
.	TRBV5-1	TRBD1	TRBJ1-6	TGCGCCAGCAGCACAGGGACAGGGGGCAAACTGAATTCACCCCTCCACTTT	CASSTGTGGKLNSPLHF
few	TRBV7-2	TRBD2	TRBJ2-7	TGTGCCAGCAGCTTAGGGTACGGGGGGGCCCACGAGCAGTACTTC	CASSLGYGGAHEQYF
once	TRBV11-2	.	TRBJ2-2	TGTGCCAGCAGCTTAGGACAGACGAACACCGGGGAGCTGTTTTTT	CASSLGQTNTGELFF
.	TRBV27	.	TRBJ2-2	TGTGCCAGCAGGGGGGCCAGGTCCGGGGAGCTGTTTTTT	CASRGARSGELFF
.	TRBV19	.	TRBJ2-3	TGTGCCTCCCGGACTGAGCTCTACACAGATACGCAGTATTTT	CASRTELYTDTQYF
.	TRBV10-3	.	TRBJ1-1	TGTGCCATCAGTGCAAAGGGAGTCGACACTGAAGCTTTCTTT	CAISAKGVDTEAFF
.	TRBV18	.	TRBJ2-5	TGTGCCAGCTCACCAAACGGGCTAGCTCAGGAGACCCAGTACTTC	CASSPNGLAQETQYF
.	TRBV5-5	TRBD2	TRBJ2-1	TGTGCCAGCAGCTTGGCTAGCGGGAGGGCCAATGAGCAGTTCTTC	CASSLASGRANEQFF
.	TRBV15	TRBD1	TRBJ1-1	TGTGCCACCAGCAACAGGGGGCAAGTGACTGAAGCTTTCTTT	CATSNRGQVTEAFF
.	TRBV25-1	TRBD2	TRBJ2-1	TGTGCCAGCGCCCCGACTAGCGGGGGGGCGGCTGAGCAGTTCTTC	CASAPTSGGAAEQFF
.	TRBV5-6	.	TRBJ1-5	TGTGCCAGCAGCATGTCAGGGGTCCATCAGCCCCAGCATTTT	CASSMSGVHQPQHF
few	TRBV6-1	TRBD1	TRBJ1-1	TGTGCCAGCAGGAGACAGGGGATGAACACTGAAGCTTTCTTT	CASRRQGMNTEAFF
few	TRBV7-2	TRBD1	TRBJ1-1	TGTGCCAGTTGTCGGGGACAGGGGGGCACTGAAGCTTTCTTT	CASCRGQGGTEAFF
.	TRBV2	TRBD2	TRBJ2-3	TGTGCCAGCAGGCCTACTAGCGGGATATTGACAGATACGCAGTATTTT	CASRPTSGILTDTQYF
.	TRBV19	.	TRBJ1-5	TGTGCCAGTAGTACGAGGATTAGCAATCAGCCCCAGCATTTT	CASSTRISNQPQHF
.	TRBV28	.	TRBJ2-6	TGTGCCAGCAGTTGGCTGGTCTCTGGGGCCAACGTCCTGACTTTC	CASSWLVSGANVLTF
once	TRBV9	.	TRBJ1-6	TGTGCCAGCAGCGTAGTTGGGGGCGTCAATTCACCCCTCCACTTT	CASSVVGGVNSPLHF
.	TRBV5-8	TRBD1	TRBJ2-1	TGTGCCAGCAGCTTGGGTATAACAGGGGACTACAATGAGCAGTTCTTC	CASSLGITGDYNEQFF
.	TRBV6-1	.	TRBJ1-5	TGTGCCAGCAGTCCCGGTCTTTTGAACAATCAGCCCCAGCATTTT	CASSPGLLNNQPQHF
.	TRBV7-2	.	TRBJ2-7	TGTGCCAGCAGCTTTCCAGGGTCCCTAGGGCAGTACTTC	CASSFPGSLGQYF
.	TRBV18	.	TRBJ1-1	TGTGCCAGCTCACCGAGTATGAACACTGAAGCTTTCTTT	CASSPSMNTEAFF
.	TRBV5-8	TRBD1	TRBJ2-5	TGTGCCAGCAGCTTGGGGGACAGGGGGCAAGAGACCCAGTACTTC	CASSLGDRGQETQYF
.	TRBV6-5	.	TRBJ1-2	TGTGCCAGCAGAACTGGACAGTACTATGGCTACACCTTC	CASRTGQYYGYTF
.	TRBV5-1	.	TRBJ2-5	TGCGCCAGCAGCTTGGTTGGATCGGGAGAGACCCAGTACTTC	CASSLVGSGETQYF
few	TRBV9	TRBD2	TRBJ2-1	TGTGCCAGCAGCGTAGCCCAGCGGGGAGATCTGTTCTTC	CASSVAQRGDLFF
.	TRBV5-1	.	TRBJ1-2	TGCGCCAGCAGCACCAGGGGAGTCAACTATGGCTACACCTTC	CASSTRGVNYGYTF
.	TRBV7-2	TRBD1	TRBJ1-2	TGTGCCAGCAGCTTAGCGGGGACAGGCCTCTATGGCTACACCTTC	CASSLAGTGLYGYTF
.	TRBV6-6	.	TRBJ2-5	TGTGCCAGCAGTCCGCAAGAGACCCAGTACTTC	CASSPQETQYF